Below, 15 T cell receptor beta chains from the same sample are listed, as sequenced in a study of brain T cells in children with intractable seizures. TCRdb's copy holds only in-frame clones and misses some; the assay was immunoSEQ multiplex PCR. The table includes around 80,000 clones, around 90% detected once. Source: peripheral blood, taken at surgery. The receptor set was obtained from a girl aged 2-15 years with Rasmussen encephalitis and intractable seizures.

This chain uses TRBV19 with TRBJ1-5; D is perhaps TRBD1 (6 bases). V was pared by 5 bases and J by 0 bases, with 8 bases between. This CDR3 spans 14 amino acids. The germline V gene has CDR1 LNHDA and CDR2 SQIVND (reference sequence). This CDR3 reads CASSDRHSNQPQHF. The CDR3 DNA is TGTGCCAGTAGTGACAGGCATAGCAATCAGCCCCAGCATTTT.

This sequence joins TRBV7-9 and TRBJ2-7, with D maybe TRBD1 (6 bases). The CDR3 consists of 14 residues. Trimming shortened V by 5 bases and J by 4 bases, and 15 bases separated the two germline ends. The germline V gene has CDR1 SEHNR and CDR2 FQNEAQ (reference sequence). The CDR3 DNA reads TGTGCCAGCAGCCAGCCCCAAGGGGGATACGAGCAGTACTTC. Amino acid sequence: CASSQPQGGYEQYF.

The rearrangement joins TRBV2 to TRBJ2-1, with a tentative D call TRBD2 (5 bases). The V and J ends lost 8 bases and 10 bases respectively, with 15 bases between them. In germline, CDR1 is SNHLY, CDR2 FYNNEI. There are 12 residues in the CDR3. The CDR3 here is CASPDTGREQFF. Written as DNA, the CDR3 is TGTGCCAGCCCTGATACGGGGAGAGAGCAGTTCTTC. Complete variable domain (other parts from reference TRBV2 and TRBJ2-1): EPEVTQTPSHQVTQMGQEVILRCVPISNHLYFYWYRQILGQKVEFLVSFYNNEISEKSEIFDDQFSVERPDGSNFTLKIRSTKLEDSAMYFCASPDTGREQFFGPGTRLTVL.

This clone came up once. The rearrangement joins TRBV6-5 to TRBJ2-2, with D tentatively TRBD1 (5 bases). Germline CDR1 MNHEY, CDR2 SVGAGI. V lost 1 base to trimming and J lost 2 bases, with 5 bases between them. The CDR3 runs to 14 residues. CDR3 in amino acids: CASSYWTNTGELFF. The CDR3 DNA reads TGTGCCAGCAGTTACTGGACAAACACCGGGGAGCTGTTTTTT.

About this clone: This same CDR3 is encoded by further DNA sequences in the sample. The gene calls are TRBV7-2 and TRBJ1-2; D ambiguous. The germline V and J ends were trimmed by 3 bases and 0 bases, with 8 bases remaining between them. Germline V gene lookup returns CDR1 SGHTA and CDR2 FQGNSA. This CDR3 spans 14 amino acids. The CDR3 protein is CASSLDGTNYGYTF. The DNA for the CDR3 is TGTGCCAGCAGCTTGGACGGAACTAACTATGGCTACACCTTC.

This chain joins TRBV4-1 and TRBJ2-7; 8 bases match TRBD1. Germline V gene lookup returns CDR1 MGHRA and CDR2 YSYEKL. Losses at the gene ends were 5 bases for V and 1 base for J; bases not matched to a gene: 4. The CDR3 is made up of 14 amino acids. CDR3 nucleotides: TGCGCCAGCAGCACCAGGACAGGGTCCTACGAGCAGTACTTC. It codes for CASSTRTGSYEQYF.

The rearrangement uses TRBV19 and TRBJ1-5; D call uncertain. The CDR3 has 12 residues. Between the trimmed V and J ends, which lost 2 bases and 6 bases, there was a span of 5 bases. Germline-derived CDR1 and CDR2 are LNHDA and SQIVND (reference sequence). The CDR3 loop is CASSIPPQPQHF. The CDR3 nucleotides are TGTGCCAGTAGTATACCCCCTCAGCCCCAGCATTTT.

The chain joins TRBV28 to TRBJ2-1; D might be TRBD2 (6 bases). This CDR3 is built from 15 residues. CDR1 and CDR2 (germline): MDHEN, SYDVKM. Trimming pared 5 bases from V and 10 bases from J, leaving 21 bases between. The CDR3 loop reads CASSPSGPSSGEQFF. The CDR3 nucleotides read TGTGCCAGCAGTCCCAGCGGGCCCTCCTCGGGGGAGCAGTTCTTC.

This clone was observed a single time. The rearrangement joins TRBV5-4 to TRBJ2-5; 7 bases map to TRBD1. Germline V gene lookup returns CDR1 SGHNT and CDR2 YYREEE (reference sequence). V dropped 3 bases and J dropped 4; count of bases not matched to a gene: 9. The length of the CDR3 is 15 residues. The DNA of the CDR3 is TGTGCCAGCAGCTCACTAGGGGGCGGAGGAGAGACCCAGTACTTC. Translation gives CASSSLGGGGETQYF.

This clone was found a few times. The V and J genes are TRBV7-8 and TRBJ2-7, with a possible D match to TRBD2 (5 bases). Germline CDR1 SGHVS, CDR2 FQNEAQ. Trimming removed 5 bases from V and 2 bases from J, with 10 bases in between. The CDR3 covers 13 residues. The CDR3 sequence is CASSPDSAYEQYF. In DNA, the CDR3 is TGTGCCAGCAGCCCGGACTCTGCCTACGAGCAGTACTTC. The whole variable domain, filled in from reference TRBV7-8 and TRBJ2-7, reads GAGVSQSPRYKVAKRGQDVALRCDPISGHVSLFWYQQALGQGPEFLTYFQNEAQLDKSGLPSDRFFAERPEGSVSTLKIQRTQQEDSAVYLCASSPDSAYEQYFGPGTRLTVT.

The chain carries TRBV10-2 and TRBJ1-2; D is uncertain. CDR3 length: 13 residues. Per the germline V gene, CDR1 is WSHSY and CDR2 is SAAADI. With 5 bases removed from V and 2 bases from J, the gap between germline ends came to 9 bases. The CDR3 spells CASSYRQNYGYTF. In DNA form, the CDR3 reads TGCGCCAGCAGTTATCGGCAGAACTATGGCTACACCTTC.

This chain joins TRBV6-1 and TRBJ1-2; the D gene is possibly TRBD1 (6 bases). The CDR3 length is 14 residues. The germline gives CDR1 MNHNS, CDR2 SASEGT. Trimming shortened V by 1 base and J by 3 bases, and 9 bases separated the two germline ends. The CDR3 DNA is TGTGCCAGCAGTGAAGGCAGGGGAGACTATGGCTACACCTTC. This sequence encodes CASSEGRGDYGYTF.

The chain recombines TRBV6-5 with TRBJ2-7, with D unresolved. Trimming cost V 0 bases and J 3 bases, with 9 bases left between them. CDR3 length: 14 amino acids. Germline V gene data show CDR1 as MNHEY and CDR2 as SVGAGI. CDR3 DNA sequence: TGTGCCAGCAGTTACTCAGGTAGTGGCTACGAGCAGTACTTC. Protein sequence: CASSYSGSGYEQYF.

The chain employs TRBV7-2 and TRBJ2-5; D unresolved. The V end was cut by 7 bases, the J end by 4 bases, with 16 bases between. From germline, CDR1 is SGHTA and CDR2 FQGNSA. The CDR3 spans 14 residues. Here the CDR3 DNA reads TGTGCCAGCACCGAACGGTGGGCCATAGAGACCCAGTACTTC. Translated, it gives CASTERWAIETQYF. Full variable domain (missing parts from reference TRBV7-2 and TRBJ2-5): GAGVSQSPSNKVTEKGKDVELRCDPISGHTALYWYRQSLGQGLEFLIYFQGNSAPDKSGLPSDRFSAERTGGSVSTLTIQRTQQEDSAVYLCASTERWAIETQYFGPGTRLLVL.

V gene TRBV27 combines with J gene TRBJ2-7; TRBD2 matches 7 bases. CDR3 size: 13 residues. Unmatched junction bases numbered 5, after V lost 5 bases and J lost 4 bases. Germline V CDR1 and CDR2: MNHEY, SMNVEV (reference sequence). CDR3 region: CASSRYGGYEQYF. The DNA of the CDR3 is TGTGCCAGCAGTCGTTACGGGGGGTACGAGCAGTACTTC.